Sequencing of this T cell receptor beta chain was carried out in a study of cytomegalovirus exposure and HLA in healthy donors. The PCR employed 60 Vbeta primers together with 13 Jbeta primers. Measured with immunoSEQ multiplex PCR; TCRdb has only the in-frame clones, and not every one. The sample lists about 150,000 clones, approximately 86% occurring once. V lost 1 base and J lost 7; bases outside the gene matches: 2. Germline V gene sequence: CDR1 MGHRA, CDR2 YSYEKL. This CDR3 is built from 14 residues. The chain employs TRBV4-1 and TRBJ1-4; 8 bases align to TRBD1. This TCR came from a woman in her 50s in good health and CMV-seropositive. The specimen sequenced was PBMCs. The CDR3 is CASSQVGQAEKLFF. The CDR3 DNA follows: TGCGCCAGCAGCCAAGTGGGACAGGCTGAAAAACTGTTTTTT.